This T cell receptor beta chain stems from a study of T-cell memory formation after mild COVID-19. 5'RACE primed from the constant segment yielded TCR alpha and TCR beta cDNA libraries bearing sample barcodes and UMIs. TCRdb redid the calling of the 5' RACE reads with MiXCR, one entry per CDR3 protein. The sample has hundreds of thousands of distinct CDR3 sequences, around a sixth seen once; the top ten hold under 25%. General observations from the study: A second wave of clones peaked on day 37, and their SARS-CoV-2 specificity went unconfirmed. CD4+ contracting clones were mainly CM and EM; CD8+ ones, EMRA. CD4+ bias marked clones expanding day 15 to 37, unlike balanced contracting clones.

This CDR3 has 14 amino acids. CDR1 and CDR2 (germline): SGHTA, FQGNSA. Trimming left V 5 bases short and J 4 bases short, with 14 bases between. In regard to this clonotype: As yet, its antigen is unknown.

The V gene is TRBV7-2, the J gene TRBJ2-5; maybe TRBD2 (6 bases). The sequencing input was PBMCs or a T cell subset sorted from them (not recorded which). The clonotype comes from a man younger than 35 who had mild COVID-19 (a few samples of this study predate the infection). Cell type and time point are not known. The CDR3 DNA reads TGTGCCAGCAGCCCCCCGACGGGGGTAGAGACCCAGTACTTC. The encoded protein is CASSPPTGVETQYF.